The rows below give T cell receptor beta chains drawn from one sample of a study of OX40 agonist ivuxolimab in advanced cancers. Using immunoSEQ multiplex PCR, the repertoire was profiled, and TCRdb retains in-frame clones only, with some absent. Among tens of thousands of clones listed, approximately 92% were seen once. The sequences come from CD4+ or CD8+ T cells sorted from blood, collected in a trial of the OX40 agonist ivuxolimab. Receptor source: an adult with an advanced solid tumor such as melanoma, head and neck, liver or kidney cancer. Each CDR3 is given with its conserved first and last residue. A D gene is named only where the DNA matches it firmly. Rows may omit the clone size; those that give it use once, few, many or a size class.

v_call	j_call	d_call	clone_size	cdr3_aa	cdr3_nt
TRBV9	TRBJ2-5	TRBD1	once	CASSSLQGVGETQYF	TGTGCCAGCAGCTCCTTGCAGGGGGTCGGGGAGACCCAGTACTTC
TRBV2	TRBJ1-6	-	-	CASSEMGTINSPLHF	TGTGCCAGCAGTGAAATGGGAACGATAAATTCACCCCTCCACTTT
TRBV7-2	TRBJ2-2	TRBD2	-	CASSPAGLAGGGGELFF	TGTGCCAGCAGCCCTGCGGGACTAGCGGGAGGAGGGGGGGAGCTGTTTTTT
TRBV4-2	TRBJ2-1	TRBD2	-	CASSQQAGLGNEQFF	TGTGCCAGCAGCCAACAAGCGGGGCTGGGAAATGAGCAGTTCTTC
TRBV9	TRBJ2-7	-	once	CASSVGSFHYEQYF	TGTGCCAGCAGCGTAGGTTCATTCCATTACGAGCAGTACTTC
TRBV16	TRBJ1-2	-	few	CASSHSAVYGYTF	TGTGCCAGCAGCCATTCAGCAGTCTATGGCTACACCTTC
TRBV6-6	TRBJ2-3	-	-	CASSYGGMGTDTQYF	TGTGCCAGCAGTTACGGGGGCATGGGGACAGATACGCAGTATTTT
TRBV30	TRBJ2-5	-	-	CAWSVIEAQYF	TGTGCCTGGAGTGTAATAGAGGCCCAGTACTTC
TRBV5-4	TRBJ1-1	TRBD1	-	CASRLGQGKGNTEAFF	TGTGCCAGCAGACTGGGACAGGGAAAAGGGAACACTGAAGCTTTCTTT
TRBV4-3	TRBJ2-3	-	-	CASSLSGVPDTQYF	TGCGCCAGCAGCCTTAGTGGGGTGCCGGATACGCAGTATTTT
TRBV7-2	TRBJ2-7	-	few	CASSLSLNYEQYF	TGTGCCAGCAGCTTATCCCTTAACTACGAGCAGTACTTC
TRBV7-9	TRBJ1-5	TRBD1	once	CASSLDWTGGREPQHF	TGTGCCAGCAGCTTAGATTGGACAGGGGGTCGTGAGCCCCAGCATTTT
TRBV4-2	TRBJ2-7	-	-	CASSQELAARYEQYF	TGTGCCAGCAGCCAAGAACTAGCCGCCCGCTACGAGCAGTACTTC
TRBV18	TRBJ1-3	TRBD1	-	CASSPAGTGGPSSGNTIYF	TGTGCCAGCTCACCAGCCGGGACAGGGGGCCCTTCCTCTGGAAACACCATATATTTT
TRBV4-3	TRBJ2-3	-	-	CASSQAWGTSTDTQYF	TGCGCCAGCAGCCAAGCCTGGGGGACTAGCACAGATACGCAGTATTTT
TRBV19	TRBJ1-6	TRBD1	-	CASSMGQGNSPLHF	TGTGCCAGTAGTATGGGACAGGGTAATTCACCCCTCCACTTT
TRBV7-9	TRBJ2-4	TRBD2	-	CASGEAGGPGNIQYF	TGTGCGAGCGGAGAAGCGGGGGGGCCGGGAAACATTCAGTACTTC
TRBV20-1	TRBJ2-1	-	-	CSARGANEQFF	TGCAGTGCTAGGGGGGCCAATGAGCAGTTCTTC
TRBV7-8	TRBJ2-5	TRBD1	-	CASSLDDRGTKYF	TGTGCCAGCAGCTTAGATGACAGGGGAACCAAGTACTTC
TRBV29-1	TRBJ2-5	-	-	CSVDITGWETQYF	TGCAGCGTTGATATAACAGGGTGGGAGACCCAGTACTTC
TRBV30	TRBJ1-3	-	once	CAWSLEVGNTIYF	TGTGCCTGGAGCCTCGAAGTGGGAAACACCATATATTTT
TRBV7-2	TRBJ2-5	TRBD2	-	CASSRTSGDQETQYF	TGTGCCAGCAGCCGGACTAGCGGGGACCAAGAGACCCAGTACTTC
TRBV6-1	TRBJ1-2	TRBD1	-	CASSEALAGGVYGYTF	TGTGCCAGCAGTGAAGCTTTGGCAGGGGGCGTGTATGGCTACACCTTC
TRBV19	TRBJ1-1	-	-	CASSMIGNTEAFF	TGTGCCAGTAGTATGATAGGGAACACTGAAGCTTTCTTT
TRBV13	TRBJ1-4	-	-	CASSRIGSTNEKLFF	TGTGCCAGCAGCCGAATAGGTTCAACTAATGAAAAACTGTTTTTT
TRBV27	TRBJ2-5	-	-	CASSHRREETQYF	TGTGCCAGCAGCCACCGGCGGGAAGAGACCCAGTACTTC
TRBV9	TRBJ1-2	-	-	CASSPWPGDYGYTF	TGTGCCAGCAGCCCTTGGCCCGGGGATTATGGCTACACCTTC
TRBV9	TRBJ1-3	-	few	CASSVERGNTIYF	TGTGCCAGCAGCGTAGAACGGGGCAACACCATATATTTT